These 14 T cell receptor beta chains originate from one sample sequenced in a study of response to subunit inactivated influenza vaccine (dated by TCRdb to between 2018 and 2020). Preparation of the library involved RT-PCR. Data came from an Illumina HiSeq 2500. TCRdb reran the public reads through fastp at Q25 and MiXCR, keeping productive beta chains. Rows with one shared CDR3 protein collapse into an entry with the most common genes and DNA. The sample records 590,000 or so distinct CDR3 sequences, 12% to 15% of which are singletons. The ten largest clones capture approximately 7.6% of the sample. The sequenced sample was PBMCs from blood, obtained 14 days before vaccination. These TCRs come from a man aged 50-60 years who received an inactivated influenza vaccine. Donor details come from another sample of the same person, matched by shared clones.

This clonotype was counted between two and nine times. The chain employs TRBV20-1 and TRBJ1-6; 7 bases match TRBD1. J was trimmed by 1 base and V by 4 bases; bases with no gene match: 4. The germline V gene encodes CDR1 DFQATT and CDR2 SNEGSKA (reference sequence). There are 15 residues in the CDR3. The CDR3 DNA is TGCAGTGCTATCCCACAGGGGTCCTATAATTCACCCCTCCACTTT. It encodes CSAIPQGSYNSPLHF.

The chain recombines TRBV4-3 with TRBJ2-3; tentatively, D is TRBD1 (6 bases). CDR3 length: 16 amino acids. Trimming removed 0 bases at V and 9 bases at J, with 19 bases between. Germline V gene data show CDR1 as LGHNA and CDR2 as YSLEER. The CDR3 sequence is CASSQEPGQGQQTQYF. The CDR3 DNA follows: TGCGCCAGCAGCCAAGAACCGGGACAAGGTCAACAAACGCAGTATTTT.

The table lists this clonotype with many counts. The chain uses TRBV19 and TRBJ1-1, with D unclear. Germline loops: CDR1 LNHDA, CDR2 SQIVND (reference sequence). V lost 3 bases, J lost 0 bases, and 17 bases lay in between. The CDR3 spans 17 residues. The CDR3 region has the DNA TGTGCCAGTAGTATCAGTGGCAGGAGGAAAATGAACACTGAAGCTTTCTTT. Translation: CASSISGRRKMNTEAFF. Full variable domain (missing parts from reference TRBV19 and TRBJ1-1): DGGITQSPKYLFRKEGQNVTLSCEQNLNHDAMYWYRQDPGQGLRLIYYSQIVNDFQKGDIAEGYSVSREKKESFPLTVTSAQKNPTAFYLCASSISGRRKMNTEAFFGQGTRLTVV.

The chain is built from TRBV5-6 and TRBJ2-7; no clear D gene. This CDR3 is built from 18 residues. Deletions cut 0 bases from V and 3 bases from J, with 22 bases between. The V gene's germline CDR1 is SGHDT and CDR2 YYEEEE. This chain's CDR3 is CASSLGRVGDGKLYEQYF. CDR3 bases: TGTGCCAGCAGCTTGGGTAGAGTGGGTGACGGTAAACTCTACGAGCAGTACTTC.

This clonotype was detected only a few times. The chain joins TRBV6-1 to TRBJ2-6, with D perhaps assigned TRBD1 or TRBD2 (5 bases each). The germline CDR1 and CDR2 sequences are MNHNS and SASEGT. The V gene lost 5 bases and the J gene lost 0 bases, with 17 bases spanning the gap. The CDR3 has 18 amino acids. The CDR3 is CASSPGTPTTSGANVLTF. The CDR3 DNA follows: TGTGCCAGCAGTCCCGGGACGCCTACCACCTCTGGGGCCAACGTCCTGACTTTC.

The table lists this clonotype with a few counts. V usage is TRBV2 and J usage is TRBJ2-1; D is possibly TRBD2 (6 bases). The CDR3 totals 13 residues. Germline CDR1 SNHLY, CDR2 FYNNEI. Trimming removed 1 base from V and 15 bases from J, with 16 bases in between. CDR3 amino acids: CASSEEIGTPSFF. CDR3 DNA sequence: TGTGCCAGCAGTGAAGAGATAGGGACTCCATCGTTCTTC.

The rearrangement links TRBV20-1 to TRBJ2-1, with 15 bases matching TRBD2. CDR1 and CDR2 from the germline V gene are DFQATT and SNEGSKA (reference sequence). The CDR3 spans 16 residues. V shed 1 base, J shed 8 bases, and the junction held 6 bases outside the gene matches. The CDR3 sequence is CSARGTSGRATDEQFF. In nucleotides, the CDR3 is TGCAGTGCTAGAGGGACTAGCGGGAGGGCCACTGATGAGCAGTTCTTC.

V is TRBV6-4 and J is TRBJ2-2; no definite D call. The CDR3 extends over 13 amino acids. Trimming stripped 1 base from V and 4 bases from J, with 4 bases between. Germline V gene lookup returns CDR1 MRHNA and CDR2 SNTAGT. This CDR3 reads CASSDWVTGELFF. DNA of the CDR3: TGTGCCAGCAGTGACTGGGTCACCGGGGAGCTGTTTTTT.

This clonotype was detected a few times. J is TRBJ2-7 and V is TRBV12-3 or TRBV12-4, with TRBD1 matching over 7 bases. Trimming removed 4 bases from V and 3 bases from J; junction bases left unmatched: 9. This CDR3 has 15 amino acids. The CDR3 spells CASSSNRGRNYEQYF. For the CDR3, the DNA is TGTGCCAGCAGTTCCAACAGGGGTAGGAACTACGAGCAGTACTTC.

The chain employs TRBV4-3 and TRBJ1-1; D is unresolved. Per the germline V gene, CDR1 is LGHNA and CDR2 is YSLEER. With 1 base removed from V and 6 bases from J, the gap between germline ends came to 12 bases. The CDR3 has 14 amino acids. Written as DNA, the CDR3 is TGCGCCAGCAGCCAAGGTGGGAAGTTGGCTGAAGCTTTCTTT. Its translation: CASSQGGKLAEAFF.

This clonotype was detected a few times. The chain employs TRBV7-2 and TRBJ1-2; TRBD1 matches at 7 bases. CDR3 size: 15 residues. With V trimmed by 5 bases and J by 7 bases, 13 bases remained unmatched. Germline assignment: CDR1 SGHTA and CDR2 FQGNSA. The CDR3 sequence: CASSPPGTEIGGYTF. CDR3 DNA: TGTGCCAGCAGCCCCCCCGGGACAGAGATAGGTGGCTACACCTTC. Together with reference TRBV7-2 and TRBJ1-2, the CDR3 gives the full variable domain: GAGVSQSPSNKVTEKGKDVELRCDPISGHTALYWYRQSLGQGLEFLIYFQGNSAPDKSGLPSDRFSAERTGGSVSTLTIQRTQQEDSAVYLCASSPPGTEIGGYTFGSGTRLTVV.

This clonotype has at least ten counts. In DNA form, the CDR3 reads TGTGCCAGCAGTGAATTTTCGGGACTTGATGGCTACACCTTC. Its translation is CASSEFSGLDGYTF. The chain uses TRBV6-1 and TRBJ1-2, with D possibly being TRBD1 (5 bases). Trimming removed 2 bases at V and 6 bases at J, with 13 bases between. Germline-derived CDR1 and CDR2 are MNHNS and SASEGT. The CDR3 covers 14 residues.

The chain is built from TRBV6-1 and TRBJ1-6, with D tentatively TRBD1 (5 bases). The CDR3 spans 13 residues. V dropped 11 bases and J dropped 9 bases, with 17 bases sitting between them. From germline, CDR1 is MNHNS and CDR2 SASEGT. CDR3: CAGSRDRLSPLHF. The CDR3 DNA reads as TGTGCCGGGTCTCGGGACCGTCTTTCACCCCTCCACTTT.

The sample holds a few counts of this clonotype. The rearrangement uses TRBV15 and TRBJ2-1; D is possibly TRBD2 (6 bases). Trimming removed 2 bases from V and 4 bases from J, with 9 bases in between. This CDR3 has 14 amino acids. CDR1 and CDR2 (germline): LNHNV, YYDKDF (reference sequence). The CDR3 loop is CATSRFREYNEQFF. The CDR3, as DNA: TGTGCCACCAGCAGATTCCGGGAGTACAATGAGCAGTTCTTC.